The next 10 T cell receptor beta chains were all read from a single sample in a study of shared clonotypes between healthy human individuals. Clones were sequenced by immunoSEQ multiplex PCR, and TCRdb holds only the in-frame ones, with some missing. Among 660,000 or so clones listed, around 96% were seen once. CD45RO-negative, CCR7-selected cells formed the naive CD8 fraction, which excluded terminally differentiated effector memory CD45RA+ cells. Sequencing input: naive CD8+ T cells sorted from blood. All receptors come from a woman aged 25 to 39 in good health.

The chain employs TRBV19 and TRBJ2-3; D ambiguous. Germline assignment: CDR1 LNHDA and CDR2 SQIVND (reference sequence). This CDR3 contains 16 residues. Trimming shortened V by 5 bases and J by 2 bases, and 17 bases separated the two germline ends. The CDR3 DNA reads TGTGCCAGTAGTGTGTCAGTCGGCGGCTACACAGATACGCAGTATTTT. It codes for CASSVSVGGYTDTQYF.

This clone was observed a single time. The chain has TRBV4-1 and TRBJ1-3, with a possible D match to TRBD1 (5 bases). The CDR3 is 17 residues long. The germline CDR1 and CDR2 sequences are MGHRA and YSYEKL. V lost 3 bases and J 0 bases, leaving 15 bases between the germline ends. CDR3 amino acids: CASSQEGPSDSGNTIYF. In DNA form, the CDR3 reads TGCGCCAGCAGCCAGGAGGGGCCATCGGACTCTGGAAACACCATATATTTT.

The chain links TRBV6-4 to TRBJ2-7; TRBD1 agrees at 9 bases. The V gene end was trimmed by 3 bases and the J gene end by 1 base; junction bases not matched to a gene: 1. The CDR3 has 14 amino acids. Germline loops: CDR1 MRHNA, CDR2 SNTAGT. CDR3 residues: CASSEGQGSYEQYF. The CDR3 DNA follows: TGTGCCAGCAGTGAGGGACAGGGTTCCTACGAGCAGTACTTC.

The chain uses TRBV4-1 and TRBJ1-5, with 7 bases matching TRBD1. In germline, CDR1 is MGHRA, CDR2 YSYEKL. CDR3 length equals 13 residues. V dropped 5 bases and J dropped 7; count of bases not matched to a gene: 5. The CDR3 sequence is CASSRQGGQPQHF. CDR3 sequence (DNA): TGCGCCAGCAGCAGACAGGGTGGACAGCCCCAGCATTTT.

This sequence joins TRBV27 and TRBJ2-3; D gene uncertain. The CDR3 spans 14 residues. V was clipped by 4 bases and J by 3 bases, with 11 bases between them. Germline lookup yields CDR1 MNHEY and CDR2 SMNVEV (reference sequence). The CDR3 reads CASSSGQYTDTQYF. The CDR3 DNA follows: TGTGCCAGCAGTTCCGGGCAGTATACAGATACGCAGTATTTT.

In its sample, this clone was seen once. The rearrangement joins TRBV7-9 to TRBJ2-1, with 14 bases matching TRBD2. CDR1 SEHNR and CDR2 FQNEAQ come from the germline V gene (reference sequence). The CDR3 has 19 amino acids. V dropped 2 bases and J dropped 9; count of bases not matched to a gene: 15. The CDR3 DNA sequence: TGTGCCAGCAGCTTACCTTTTTCCGGGACTAGCGGGAGTCAAATTGAGCAGTTCTTC. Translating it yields CASSLPFSGTSGSQIEQFF.

CDR3 coding DNA: TGTGCCAGTAGTATGTGGGCGGGAGCGAGCGGGGAGCTGTTTTTT. This encodes CASSMWAGASGELFF. The rearrangement uses TRBV19 and TRBJ2-2; 7 bases map to TRBD2. Germline CDR1 reads LNHDA; CDR2 reads SQIVND (reference sequence). V lost 3 bases to trimming and J lost 7 bases; unmatched junction nucleotides: 8. CDR3 length: 15 amino acids.

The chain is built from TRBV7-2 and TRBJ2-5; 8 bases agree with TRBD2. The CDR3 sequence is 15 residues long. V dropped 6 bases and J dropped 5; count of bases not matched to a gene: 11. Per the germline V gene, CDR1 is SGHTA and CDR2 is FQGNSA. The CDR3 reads CASRASGSGWETQYF. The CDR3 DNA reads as TGTGCCAGCAGGGCCAGCGGGAGCGGTTGGGAGACCCAGTACTTC.

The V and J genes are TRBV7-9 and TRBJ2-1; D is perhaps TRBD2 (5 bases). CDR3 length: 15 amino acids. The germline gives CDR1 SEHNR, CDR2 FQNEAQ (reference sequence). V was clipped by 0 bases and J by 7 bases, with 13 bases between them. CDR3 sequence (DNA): TGTGCCAGCAGCTTAGCGGAGGTCGGGCGAAATGAGCAGTTCTTC. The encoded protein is CASSLAEVGRNEQFF. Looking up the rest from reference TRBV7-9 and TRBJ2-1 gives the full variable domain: DTGVSQNPRHKITKRGQNVTFRCDPISEHNRLYWYRQTLGQGPEFLTYFQNEAQLEKSRLLSDRFSAERPKGSFSTLEIQRTEQGDSAMYLCASSLAEVGRNEQFFGPGTRLTVL.

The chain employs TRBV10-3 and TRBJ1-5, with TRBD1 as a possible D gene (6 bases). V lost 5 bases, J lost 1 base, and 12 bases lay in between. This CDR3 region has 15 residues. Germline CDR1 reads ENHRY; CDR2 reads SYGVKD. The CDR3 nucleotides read TGTGCCATCAGTATTGGCCAGGGGAGCAATCAGCCCCAGCATTTT. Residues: CAISIGQGSNQPQHF.